What follows are 3 T cell receptor beta chains derived from one specimen sequenced in a study of T cell clones after liver transplantation. Method: immunoSEQ multiplex PCR; TCRdb's copy keeps in-frame clones and lacks some. The sample lists tens of thousands of clones, approximately 93% occurring once. The sequencing here drew on CD8+ T cells from blood, taken around 25 months after liver transplant. The receptors stem from a human patient who received a liver transplant. A share of the T cells may be of graft donor origin.

A note on this clone: A read error may account for a junction end that differs from germline. This sequence joins TRBV2 and TRBJ2-7, with a possible D match to TRBD2 (6 bases). There are 14 residues in the CDR3. CDR1 and CDR2 from the germline V gene are SNHLY and FYNNEI. The CDR3 sequence is CASSATGVPDEQCF. The CDR3 DNA follows: TGTGCCAGCAGTGCGACGGGAGTGCCCGACGAGCAGTGCTTC.

This chain connects TRBV12-5 to TRBJ2-3; unclear D gene. Trimming took off 1 base at V and 1 base at J, with 12 bases between the two ends. CDR3 length equals 16 residues. Germline V gives CDR1 LGHNT, CDR2 FRNRAP. The CDR3 loop is CASGLGLKFGTDTQYF. As DNA, the CDR3 is TGTGCTAGTGGTTTGGGCCTTAAATTCGGCACAGATACGCAGTATTTT.

The genes are TRBV7-9 and TRBJ2-7; 7 nucleotides align to TRBD2. Germline loops: CDR1 SEHNR, CDR2 FQNEAQ (reference sequence). V gave up 2 bases and J gave up 3 bases; unmatched junction bases: 7. The CDR3 spans 15 residues. The CDR3 loop is CASSLTDGGIYEQYF. The CDR3 DNA is TGTGCCAGCAGCTTAACGGACGGGGGGATCTACGAGCAGTACTTC.